Here is one TCR beta chain with its context. Per the original data handling: Estimation of nucleated cell counts relied on the amplification of reference gene primers. TCRdb's table, derived via immunoSEQ multiplex PCR, lists solely in-frame clones and lacks some. That table furnishes V, J and clone size, whereas the DNA furnished D and trimming. The sample yields a few hundred thousand clones, roughly 89% seen once. This record belongs to a study of blood T cell repertoires in COVID-19. Study background: Italy, Spain and the United States were the sources of the convalescent and acute COVID-19 samples.

Germline V lookup: CDR1 SEHNR, CDR2 FQNEAQ (reference sequence). V gave up 3 bases and J gave up 2 bases, with 7 bases separating them. The length of the CDR3 is 13 residues. The clonotype originates from an older woman with COVID-19, enrolled during active disease. The sample taken for sequencing was peripheral blood. The chain combines TRBV7-9 with TRBJ1-1; D gene unclear. DNA for the CDR3: TGTGCCAGCAGCTTTTACAGCAACACTGAAGCTTTCTTT. Residues: CASSFYSNTEAFF.